This T cell receptor beta chain is from a study of blood T cell repertoires in COVID-19. Study in general: Samples representing acute and convalescent COVID-19 were sourced from the United States, Italy and Spain.

Methods used by the authors: Estimated nucleated cell counts came from reference gene primer amplification. Some clones are missing from TCRdb's copy, which holds only in-frame ones; the method was immunoSEQ multiplex PCR. V and J calls plus clone size are reproduced from that table; the DNA served to infer D and trimming. Among roughly 120,000 clones listed, roughly 81% were seen once. Sequencing used peripheral blood. The TCR sequence derives from a man aged 40-49 years with acute or convalescent COVID-19.

CDR3 nucleotide sequence: TGTGCCAGCAGTTTCTACAGGAGCTCCTACAATGAGCAGTTCTTC. This encodes CASSFYRSSYNEQFF. The chain has TRBV27 and TRBJ2-1, with D possibly matching TRBD1 (5 bases). Germline V CDR1 and CDR2: MNHEY, SMNVEV (reference sequence). CDR3 length equals 15 residues. V was pared by 3 bases and J by 0 bases, with 9 bases between.